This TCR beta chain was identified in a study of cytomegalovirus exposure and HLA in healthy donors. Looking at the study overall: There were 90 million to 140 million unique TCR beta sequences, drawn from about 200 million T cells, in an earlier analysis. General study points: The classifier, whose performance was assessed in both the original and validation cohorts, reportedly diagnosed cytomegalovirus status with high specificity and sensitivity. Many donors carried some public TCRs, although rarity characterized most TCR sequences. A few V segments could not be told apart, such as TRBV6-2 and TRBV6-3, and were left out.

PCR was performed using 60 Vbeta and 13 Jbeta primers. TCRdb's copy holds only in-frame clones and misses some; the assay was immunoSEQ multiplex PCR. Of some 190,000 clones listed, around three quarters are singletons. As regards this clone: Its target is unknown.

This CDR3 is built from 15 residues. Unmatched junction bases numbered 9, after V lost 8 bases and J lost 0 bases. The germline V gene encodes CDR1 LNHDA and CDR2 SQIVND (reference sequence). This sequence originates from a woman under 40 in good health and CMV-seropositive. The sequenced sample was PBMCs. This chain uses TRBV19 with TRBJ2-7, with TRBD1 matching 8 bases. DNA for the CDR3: TGTGCCAGTGCCACCAGGACAGGGAGCTCCTACGAGCAGTACTTC. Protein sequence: CASATRTGSSYEQYF.